This TCR beta chain is drawn from a study of CD8 T cells in ankylosing spondylitis. Study-wide points: Characteristic of ankylosing spondylitis blood, it appeared, was a TCR beta motif comprising roughly eight highly homologous variants. Reportedly, disease-linked clones are significantly enriched in ankylosing spondylitis patients' matched synovial fluid.

TCRdb re-derived calls from the 5' RACE reads in MiXCR, one entry per CDR3 protein. The sample holds under 550,000 distinct CDR3 sequences, roughly 26% seen once. This clonotype turned up a few times. Its antigen is currently unknown. Trimming stripped 5 bases from V and 8 bases from J, with 10 bases between. This CDR3 region has 12 residues. Germline values: CDR1 SGHVS, CDR2 FNYEAQ. This receptor was identified in a male donor with ankylosing spondylitis. The sequencing input was blood, either unsorted or a sorted T cell fraction (not recorded which). The chain couples TRBV7-6 to TRBJ2-1, with D perhaps TRBD1 (6 bases). The CDR3 loop is CASSPTGDEQFF. CDR3 DNA sequence: TGTGCCAGCAGCCCGACAGGAGATGAGCAGTTCTTC.